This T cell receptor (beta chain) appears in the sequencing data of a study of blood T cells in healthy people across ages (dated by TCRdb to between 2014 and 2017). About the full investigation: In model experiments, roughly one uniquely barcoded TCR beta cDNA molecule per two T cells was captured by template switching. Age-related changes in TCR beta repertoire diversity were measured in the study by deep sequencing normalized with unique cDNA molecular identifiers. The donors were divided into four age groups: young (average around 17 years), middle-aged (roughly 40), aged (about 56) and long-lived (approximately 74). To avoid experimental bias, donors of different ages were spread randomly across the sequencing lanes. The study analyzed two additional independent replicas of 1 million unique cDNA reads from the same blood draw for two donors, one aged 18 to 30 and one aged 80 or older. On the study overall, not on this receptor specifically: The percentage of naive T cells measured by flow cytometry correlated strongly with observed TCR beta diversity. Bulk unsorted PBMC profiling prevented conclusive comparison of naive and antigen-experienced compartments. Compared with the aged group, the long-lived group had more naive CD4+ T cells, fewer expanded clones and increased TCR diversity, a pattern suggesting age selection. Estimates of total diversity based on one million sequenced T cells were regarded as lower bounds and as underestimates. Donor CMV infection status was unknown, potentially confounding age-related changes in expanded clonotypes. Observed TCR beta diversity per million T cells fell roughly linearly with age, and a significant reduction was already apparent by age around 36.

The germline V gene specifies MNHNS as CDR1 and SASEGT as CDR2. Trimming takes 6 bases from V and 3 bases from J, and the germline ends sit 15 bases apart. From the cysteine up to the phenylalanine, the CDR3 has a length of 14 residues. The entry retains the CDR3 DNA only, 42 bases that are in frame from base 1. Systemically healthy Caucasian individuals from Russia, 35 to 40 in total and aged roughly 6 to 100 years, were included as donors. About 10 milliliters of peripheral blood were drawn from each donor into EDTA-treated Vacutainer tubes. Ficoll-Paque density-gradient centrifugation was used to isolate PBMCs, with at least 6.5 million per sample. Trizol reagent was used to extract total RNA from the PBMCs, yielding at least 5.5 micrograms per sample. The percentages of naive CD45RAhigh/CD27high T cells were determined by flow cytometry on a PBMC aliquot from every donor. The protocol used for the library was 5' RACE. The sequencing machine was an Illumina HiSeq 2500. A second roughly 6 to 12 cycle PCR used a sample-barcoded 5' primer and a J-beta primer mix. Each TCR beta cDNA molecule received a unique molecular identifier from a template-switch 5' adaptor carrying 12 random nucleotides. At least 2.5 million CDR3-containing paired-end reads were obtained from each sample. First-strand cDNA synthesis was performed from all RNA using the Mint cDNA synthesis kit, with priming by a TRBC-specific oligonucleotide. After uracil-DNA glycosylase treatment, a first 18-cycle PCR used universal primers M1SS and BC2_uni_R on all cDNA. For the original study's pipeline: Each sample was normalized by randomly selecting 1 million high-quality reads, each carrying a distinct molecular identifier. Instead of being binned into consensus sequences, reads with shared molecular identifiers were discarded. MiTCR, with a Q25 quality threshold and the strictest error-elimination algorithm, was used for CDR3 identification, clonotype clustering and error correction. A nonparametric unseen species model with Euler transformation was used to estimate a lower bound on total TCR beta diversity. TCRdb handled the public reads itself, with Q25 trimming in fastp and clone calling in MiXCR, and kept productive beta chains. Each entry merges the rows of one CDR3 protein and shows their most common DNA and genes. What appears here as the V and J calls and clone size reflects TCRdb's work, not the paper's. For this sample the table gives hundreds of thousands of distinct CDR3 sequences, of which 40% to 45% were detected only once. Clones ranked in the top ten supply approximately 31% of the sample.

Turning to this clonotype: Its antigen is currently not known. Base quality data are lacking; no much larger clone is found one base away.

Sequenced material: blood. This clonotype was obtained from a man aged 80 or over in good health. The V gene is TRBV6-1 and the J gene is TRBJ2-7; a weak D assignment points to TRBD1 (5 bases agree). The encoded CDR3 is CASSDPSRDYEQYF. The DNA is TGTGCCAGCAGCGACCCCTCCAGGGACTACGAGCAGTACTTC.